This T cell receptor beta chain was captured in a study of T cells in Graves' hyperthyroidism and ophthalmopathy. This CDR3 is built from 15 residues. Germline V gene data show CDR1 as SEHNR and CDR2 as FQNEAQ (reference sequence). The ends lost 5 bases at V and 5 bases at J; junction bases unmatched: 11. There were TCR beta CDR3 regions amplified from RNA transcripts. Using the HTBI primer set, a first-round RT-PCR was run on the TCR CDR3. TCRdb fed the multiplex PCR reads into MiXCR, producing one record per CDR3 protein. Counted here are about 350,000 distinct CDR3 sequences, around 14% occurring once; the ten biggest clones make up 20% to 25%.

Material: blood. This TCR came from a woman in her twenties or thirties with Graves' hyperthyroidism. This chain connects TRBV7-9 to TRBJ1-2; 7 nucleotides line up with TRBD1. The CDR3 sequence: CASSPSAGTEYGYTF. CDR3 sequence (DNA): TGTGCCAGCAGCCCTTCCGCCGGGACAGAATATGGCTACACCTTC.